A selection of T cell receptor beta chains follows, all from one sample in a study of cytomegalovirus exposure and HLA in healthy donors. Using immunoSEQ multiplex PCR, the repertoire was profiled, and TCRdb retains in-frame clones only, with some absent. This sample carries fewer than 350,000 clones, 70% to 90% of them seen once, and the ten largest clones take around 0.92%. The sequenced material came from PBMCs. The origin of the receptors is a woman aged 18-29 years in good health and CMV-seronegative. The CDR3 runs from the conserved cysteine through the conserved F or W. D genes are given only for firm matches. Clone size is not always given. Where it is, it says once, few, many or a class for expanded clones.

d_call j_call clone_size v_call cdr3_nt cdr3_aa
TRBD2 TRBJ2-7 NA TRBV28 TGTGCCAGCAGTTCCCCAGGGACTAGCGGCCGATACGAGCAGTACTTC CASSSPGTSGRYEQYF
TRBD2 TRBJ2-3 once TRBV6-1 TGTGCCAGTTCTAGCGGGAGGACTGATACGCAGTATTTT CASSSGRTDTQYF
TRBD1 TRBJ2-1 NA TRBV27 TGTGCCAGCAGCAAATGGGACAGGGAGTGGTACAATGAGCAGTTCTTC CASSKWDREWYNEQFF
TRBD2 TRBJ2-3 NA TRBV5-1 TGCGCCAGCAGCCTGGGACTAGCGGGAGGAAACACAGATACGCAGTATTTT CASSLGLAGGNTDTQYF
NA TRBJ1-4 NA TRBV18 TGTGCCAGCTCACCACCGGAGTATACTAATGAAAAACTGTTTTTT CASSPPEYTNEKLFF
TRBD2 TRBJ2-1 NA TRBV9 TGTGCCAGCAGCGTAGGGACTAGCGGGACCAATGAGCAGTTCTTC CASSVGTSGTNEQFF
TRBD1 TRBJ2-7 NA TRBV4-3 TGCGCCAGCAGCCAGGGGACAGGGACCGGGTACGAGCAGTACTTC CASSQGTGTGYEQYF
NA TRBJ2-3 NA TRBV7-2 TGTGCCAGCAGCTTAGCCCAGCGGAGCACAGATACGCAGTATTTT CASSLAQRSTDTQYF
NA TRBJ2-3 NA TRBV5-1 TGCGCCAGCAGCTTGGCCCGTCGGGCTGGGGGCCACACAGATACGCAGTATTTT CASSLARRAGGHTDTQYF
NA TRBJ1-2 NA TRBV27 TGTGCCAGCAACCCATACCCGACAGGATCTCGAGGGGGCTACACCTTC CASNPYPTGSRGGYTF
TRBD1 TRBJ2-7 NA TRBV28 TGTCTCAGCTTAGGCGACAGGGGTTACGAGCAGTACTTC CLSLGDRGYEQYF
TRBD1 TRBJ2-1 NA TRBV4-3 TGCGCCAGCAGCCAAGATACGGCGACAGGGGGCAATGAGCAGTTCTTC CASSQDTATGGNEQFF
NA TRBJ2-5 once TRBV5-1 TGCGCCAGCAGCTTGGGGGGTAGCGGACAAGAGACCCAGTACTTC CASSLGGSGQETQYF
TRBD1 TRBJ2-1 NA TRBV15 TGTGCCACCAGCACGACAGGGGGGGCCTACAATGAGCAGTTCTTC CATSTTGGAYNEQFF
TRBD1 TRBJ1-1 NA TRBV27 TGTGCCAGCAGTTGGGACAGGGGTGGGACTGAAGCTTTCTTT CASSWDRGGTEAFF
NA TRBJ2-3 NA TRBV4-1 TGCGCCAGCAGCCAAGACCAAACTCTAGCTACGCAGTATTTT CASSQDQTLATQYF
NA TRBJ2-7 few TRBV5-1 TGCGCCAGCAGCTCCGGAACAGGCACTCTCGAGCAGTACTTC CASSSGTGTLEQYF
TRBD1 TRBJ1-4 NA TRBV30 TGTGCCTGGAGCCCAGCCGGGACAGGGGGAGAAAAACTGTTTTTT CAWSPAGTGGEKLFF
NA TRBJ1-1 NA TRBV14 TGTGCCAGCAGCCAAGTTGGTGGCATTATCGACACTGAAGCTTTCTTT CASSQVGGIIDTEAFF
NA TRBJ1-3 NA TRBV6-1 TGTGCCAGCAGTGTTGGACAGGGAAACACCATATATTTT CASSVGQGNTIYF
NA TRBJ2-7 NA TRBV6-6 TGTGCCAGCAGTTACTCGAGTACGGGCTCCTACGAGCAGTACTTC CASSYSSTGSYEQYF
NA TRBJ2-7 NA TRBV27 TGTGCCAGCAGTTCAGACCCCAGGGGCCGGGGCATAGAGGGAAAGTACGAGCAGTACTTC CASSSDPRGRGIEGKYEQYF